What follows is one T cell receptor (beta chain) and its context. The CDR3 totals 15 residues. V lost 0 bases and J lost 6, with 10 bases in between. CDR1 KGHDR and CDR2 SFDVKD come from the germline V gene. This record belongs to a study of blood T cell repertoires in COVID-19. TCRdb's copy holds only in-frame clones and misses some; the assay was immunoSEQ multiplex PCR. The data hold about 280,000 clones, with around 86% observed a single time. The sequencing input was peripheral blood. The J gene is TRBJ2-2, the V gene TRBV24-1; D gene ambiguous. The TCR was taken from a human donor in a cohort sampled during active COVID-19. This CDR3 reads CATSDLVGWAGELFF. The CDR3 region has the DNA TGTGCCACCAGTGATTTGGTCGGGTGGGCCGGGGAGCTGTTTTTT.